This T cell receptor beta chain stems from a study of T cell responses to AZD1222 COVID-19 vaccine. Study-level background: Doses given second, at about 4 or about 12 weeks, were pooled. General study findings and limits: It was only a handful of AZD1222 recipients who were seropositive at baseline. Spike-wide vaccine-associated CD4 TCRs dominated at 160-218 and 743-854.

V was shortened by 3 bases and J by 0 bases, with 14 bases between the two germline ends. The germline gives CDR1 KGHSH, CDR2 LQKENI. CDR3 length equals 17 residues. To note about this clone: The target antigen is unknown.

Repertoires were generated with immunoSEQ multiplex PCR, while TCRdb's copy carries only in-frame clones and drops some. The sample holds 150,000 or so clones, approximately 83% seen once. The TCR comes from an adult in good health. The source material was peripheral blood, sampled on day 0 of AZD1222 vaccination. The rearrangement uses TRBV18 and TRBJ2-2; tentative D call: TRBD2 (6 bases). The CDR3 spells CASSPRDSYANTGELFF. Here the CDR3 DNA reads TGTGCCAGCTCACCCCGGGACTCATACGCGAACACCGGGGAGCTGTTTTTT.